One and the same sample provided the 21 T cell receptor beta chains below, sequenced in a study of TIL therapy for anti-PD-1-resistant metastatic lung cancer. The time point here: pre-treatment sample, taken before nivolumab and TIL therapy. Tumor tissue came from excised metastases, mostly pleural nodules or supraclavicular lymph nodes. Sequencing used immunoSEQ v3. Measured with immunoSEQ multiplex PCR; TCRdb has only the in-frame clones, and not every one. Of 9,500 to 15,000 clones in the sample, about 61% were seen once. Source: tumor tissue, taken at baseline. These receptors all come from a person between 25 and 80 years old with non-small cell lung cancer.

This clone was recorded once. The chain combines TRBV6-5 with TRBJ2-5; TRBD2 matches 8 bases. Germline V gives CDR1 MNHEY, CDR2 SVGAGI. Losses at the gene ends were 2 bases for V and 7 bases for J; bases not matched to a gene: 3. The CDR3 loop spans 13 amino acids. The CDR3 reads CASSYGTRGTQYF. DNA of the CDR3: TGTGCCAGCAGTTACGGGACTAGAGGGACCCAGTACTTC.

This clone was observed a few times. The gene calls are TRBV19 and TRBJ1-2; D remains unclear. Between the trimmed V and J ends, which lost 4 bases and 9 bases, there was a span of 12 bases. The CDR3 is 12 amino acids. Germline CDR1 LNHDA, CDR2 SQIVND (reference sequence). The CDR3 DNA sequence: TGTGCCAGTAGTAAAGGGAGTATAAGCTACACCTTC. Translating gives CASSKGSISYTF. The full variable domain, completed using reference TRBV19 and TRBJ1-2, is DGGITQSPKYLFRKEGQNVTLSCEQNLNHDAMYWYRQDPGQGLRLIYYSQIVNDFQKGDIAEGYSVSREKKESFPLTVTSAQKNPTAFYLCASSKGSISYTFGSGTRLTVV.

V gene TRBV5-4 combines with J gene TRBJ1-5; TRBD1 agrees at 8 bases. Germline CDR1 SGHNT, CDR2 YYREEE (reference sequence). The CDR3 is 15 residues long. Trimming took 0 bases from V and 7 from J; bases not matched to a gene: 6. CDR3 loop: CASSLGTGKTQPQHF. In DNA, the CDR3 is TGTGCCAGCAGCTTGGGGACAGGGAAGACACAGCCCCAGCATTTT.

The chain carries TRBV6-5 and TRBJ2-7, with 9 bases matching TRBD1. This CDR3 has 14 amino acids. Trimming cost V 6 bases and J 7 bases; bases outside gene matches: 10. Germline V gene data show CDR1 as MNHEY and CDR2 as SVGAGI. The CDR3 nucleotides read TGTGCCAGCAGGAGAACAGGGGGCGCAGGAGAGCAGTACTTC. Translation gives CASRRTGGAGEQYF.

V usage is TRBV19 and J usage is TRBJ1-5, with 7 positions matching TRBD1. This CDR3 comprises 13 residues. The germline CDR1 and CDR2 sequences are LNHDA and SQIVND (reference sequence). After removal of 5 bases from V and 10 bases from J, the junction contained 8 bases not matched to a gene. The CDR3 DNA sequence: TGTGCCAGTAGTGCCAGGGGGAGGGTACCCCAGCATTTT. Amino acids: CASSARGRVPQHF.

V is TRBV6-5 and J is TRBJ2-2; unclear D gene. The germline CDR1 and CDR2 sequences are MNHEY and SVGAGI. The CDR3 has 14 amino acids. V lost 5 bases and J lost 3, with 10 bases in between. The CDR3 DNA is TGTGCCAGCAGTACACACTCCGACACCGGGGAGCTGTTTTTT. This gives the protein CASSTHSDTGELFF.

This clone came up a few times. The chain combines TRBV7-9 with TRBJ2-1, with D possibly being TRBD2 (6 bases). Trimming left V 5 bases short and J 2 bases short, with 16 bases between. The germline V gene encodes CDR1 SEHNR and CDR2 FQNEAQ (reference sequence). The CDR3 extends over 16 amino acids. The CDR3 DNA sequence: TGTGCCAGCAGCCCTTCCTGGGGGGAAGCCTACAATGAGCAGTTCTTC. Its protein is CASSPSWGEAYNEQFF.

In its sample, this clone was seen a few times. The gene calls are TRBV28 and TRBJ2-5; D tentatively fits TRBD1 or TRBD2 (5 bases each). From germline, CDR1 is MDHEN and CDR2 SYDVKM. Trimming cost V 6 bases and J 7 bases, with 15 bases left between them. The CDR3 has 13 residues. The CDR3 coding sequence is TGTGCCAGCAGCACCGGGGCAAGGAGGACCCAGTACTTC. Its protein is CASSTGARRTQYF.

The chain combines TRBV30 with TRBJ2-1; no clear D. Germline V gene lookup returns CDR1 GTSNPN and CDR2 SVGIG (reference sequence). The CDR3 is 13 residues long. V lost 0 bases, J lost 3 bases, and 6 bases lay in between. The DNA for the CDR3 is TGTGCCTGGAGTGTTGGTGGCTACAATGAGCAGTTCTTC. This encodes CAWSVGGYNEQFF.

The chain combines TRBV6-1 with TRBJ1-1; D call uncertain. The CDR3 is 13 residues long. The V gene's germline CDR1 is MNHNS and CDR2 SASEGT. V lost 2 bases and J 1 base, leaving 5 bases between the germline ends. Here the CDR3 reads CASSEKENTEAFF. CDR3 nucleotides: TGTGCCAGCAGTGAAAAGGAGAACACTGAAGCTTTCTTT.

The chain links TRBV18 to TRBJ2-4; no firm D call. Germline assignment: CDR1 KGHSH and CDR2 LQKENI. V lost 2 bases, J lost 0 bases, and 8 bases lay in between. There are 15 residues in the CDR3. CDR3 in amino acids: CASSPGIVAKNIQYF. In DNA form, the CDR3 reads TGTGCCAGCTCACCAGGGATCGTAGCCAAAAACATTCAGTACTTC. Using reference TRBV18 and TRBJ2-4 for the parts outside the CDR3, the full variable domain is NAGVMQNPRHLVRRRGQEARLRCSPMKGHSHVYWYRQLPEEGLKFMVYLQKENIIDESGMPKERFSAEFPKEGPSILRIQQVVRGDSAAYFCASSPGIVAKNIQYFGAGTRLSVL.

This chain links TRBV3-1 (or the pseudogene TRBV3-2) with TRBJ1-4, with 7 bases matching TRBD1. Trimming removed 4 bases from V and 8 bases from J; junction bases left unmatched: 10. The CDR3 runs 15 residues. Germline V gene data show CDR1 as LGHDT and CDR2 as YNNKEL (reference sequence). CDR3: CASSRRQGLGEKLFF. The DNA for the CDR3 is TGTGCCAGCAGCCGGAGACAGGGTCTTGGCGAAAAACTGTTTTTT.

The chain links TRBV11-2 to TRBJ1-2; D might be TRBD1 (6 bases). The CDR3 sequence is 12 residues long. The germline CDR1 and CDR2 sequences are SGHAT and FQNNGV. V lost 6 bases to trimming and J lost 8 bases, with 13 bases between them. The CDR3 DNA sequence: TGTGCCAGCAGTTTTGGGGGCGGGGGCTACACCTTC. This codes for CASSFGGGGYTF.

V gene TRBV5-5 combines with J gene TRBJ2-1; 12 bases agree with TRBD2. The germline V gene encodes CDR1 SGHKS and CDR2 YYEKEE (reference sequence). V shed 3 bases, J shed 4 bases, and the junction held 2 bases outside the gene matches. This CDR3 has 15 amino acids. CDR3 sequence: CASSSGLAGYNEQFF. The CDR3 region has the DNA TGTGCCAGCAGCTCTGGACTAGCGGGATACAATGAGCAGTTCTTC.

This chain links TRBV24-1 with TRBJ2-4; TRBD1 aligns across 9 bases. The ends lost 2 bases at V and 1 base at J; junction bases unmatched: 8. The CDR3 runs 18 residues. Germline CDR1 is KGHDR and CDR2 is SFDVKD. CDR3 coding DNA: TGTGCCACCAGTGATTCTGGACAGGGGCCCTTGGCCAAAAACATTCAGTACTTC. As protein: CATSDSGQGPLAKNIQYF.

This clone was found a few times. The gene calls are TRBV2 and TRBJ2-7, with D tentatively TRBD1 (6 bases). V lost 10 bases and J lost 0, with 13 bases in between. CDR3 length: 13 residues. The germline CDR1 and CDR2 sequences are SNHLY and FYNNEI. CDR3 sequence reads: CATTDSFSYEQYF. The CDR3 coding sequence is TGTGCCACAACGGACAGCTTCTCCTACGAGCAGTACTTC.

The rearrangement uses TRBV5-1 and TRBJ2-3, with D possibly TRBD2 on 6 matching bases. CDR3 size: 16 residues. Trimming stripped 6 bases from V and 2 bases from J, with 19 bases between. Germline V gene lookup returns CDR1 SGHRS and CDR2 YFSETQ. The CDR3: CASTQGRSGFTDTQYF. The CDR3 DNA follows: TGCGCCAGCACCCAAGGGAGGAGCGGATTCACAGATACGCAGTATTTT.

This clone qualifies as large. DNA of the CDR3: TGTGCCTGGACCGCCGGGACATCAGGACGGATGAACACTGAAGCTTTCTTT. Translated: CAWTAGTSGRMNTEAFF. This chain links TRBV30 with TRBJ1-1, with D possibly matching TRBD1 (6 bases). V lost 4 bases to trimming and J lost 0 bases, with 21 bases between them. Germline loops: CDR1 GTSNPN, CDR2 SVGIG (reference sequence). CDR3 length: 17 amino acids.

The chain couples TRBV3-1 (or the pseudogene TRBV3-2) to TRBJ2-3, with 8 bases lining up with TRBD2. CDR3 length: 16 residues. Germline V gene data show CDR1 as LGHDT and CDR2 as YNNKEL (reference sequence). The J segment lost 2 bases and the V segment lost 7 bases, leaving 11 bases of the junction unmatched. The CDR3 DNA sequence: TGTGCCAGCACCGGGGGGGTGCGGGGAACCACAGATACGCAGTATTTT. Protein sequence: CASTGGVRGTTDTQYF.

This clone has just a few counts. CDR3 DNA: TGTGCCAGCAGTACCGGGACAGTCTACGAGCAGTACTTC. It is translated as CASSTGTVYEQYF. The chain joins TRBV12-3 or TRBV12-4 to TRBJ2-7, with TRBD1 matching over 7 bases. The length of the CDR3 is 13 residues. Trimming took 5 bases from V and 3 from J; bases not matched to a gene: 4.

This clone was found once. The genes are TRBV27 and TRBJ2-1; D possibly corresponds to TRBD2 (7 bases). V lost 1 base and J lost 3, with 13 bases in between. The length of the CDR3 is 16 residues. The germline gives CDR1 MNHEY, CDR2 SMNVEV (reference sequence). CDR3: CASSLLGGALYNEQFF. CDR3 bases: TGTGCCAGCAGTTTATTGGGGGGGGCTCTCTACAATGAGCAGTTCTTC.